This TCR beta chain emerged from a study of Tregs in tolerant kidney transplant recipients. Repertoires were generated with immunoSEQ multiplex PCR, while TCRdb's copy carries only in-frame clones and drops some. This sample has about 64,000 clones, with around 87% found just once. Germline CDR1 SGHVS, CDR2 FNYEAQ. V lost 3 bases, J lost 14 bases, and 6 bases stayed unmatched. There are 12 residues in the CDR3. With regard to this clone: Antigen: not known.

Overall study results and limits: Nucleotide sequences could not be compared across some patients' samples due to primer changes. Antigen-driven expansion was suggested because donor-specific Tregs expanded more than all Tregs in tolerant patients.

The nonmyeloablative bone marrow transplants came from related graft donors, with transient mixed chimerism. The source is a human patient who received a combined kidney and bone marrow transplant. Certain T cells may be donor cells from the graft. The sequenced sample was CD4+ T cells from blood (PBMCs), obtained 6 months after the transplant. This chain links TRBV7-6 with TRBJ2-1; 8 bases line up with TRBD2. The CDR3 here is CASSFPGTRKFF. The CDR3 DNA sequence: TGTGCCAGCAGCTTCCCAGGGACTAGGAAGTTCTTC.